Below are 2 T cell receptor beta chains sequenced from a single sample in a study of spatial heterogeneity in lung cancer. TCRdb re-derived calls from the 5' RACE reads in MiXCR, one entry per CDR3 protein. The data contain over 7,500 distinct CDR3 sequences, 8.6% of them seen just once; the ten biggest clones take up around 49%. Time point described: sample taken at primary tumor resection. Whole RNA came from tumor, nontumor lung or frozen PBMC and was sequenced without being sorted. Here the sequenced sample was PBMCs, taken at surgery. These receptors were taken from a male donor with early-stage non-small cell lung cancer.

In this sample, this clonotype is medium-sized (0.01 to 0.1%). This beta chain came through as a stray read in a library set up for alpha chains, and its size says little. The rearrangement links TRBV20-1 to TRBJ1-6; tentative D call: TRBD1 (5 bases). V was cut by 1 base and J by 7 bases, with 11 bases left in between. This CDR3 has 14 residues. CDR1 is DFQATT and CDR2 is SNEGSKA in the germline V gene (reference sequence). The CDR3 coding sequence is TGCAGTGCTAGAGGAGGGTCAGGGAATTCACCCCTCCACTTT. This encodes CSARGGSGNSPLHF.

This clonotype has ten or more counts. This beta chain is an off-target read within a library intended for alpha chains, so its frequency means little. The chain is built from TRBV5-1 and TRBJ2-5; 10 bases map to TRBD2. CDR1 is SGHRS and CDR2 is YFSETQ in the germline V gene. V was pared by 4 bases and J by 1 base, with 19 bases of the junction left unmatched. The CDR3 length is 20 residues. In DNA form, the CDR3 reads TGCGCCAGCAGCCCCGCCCGATTGTTGAGCGGGAGGGCGCCCCAAGAGACCCAGTACTTC. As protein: CASSPARLLSGRAPQETQYF.